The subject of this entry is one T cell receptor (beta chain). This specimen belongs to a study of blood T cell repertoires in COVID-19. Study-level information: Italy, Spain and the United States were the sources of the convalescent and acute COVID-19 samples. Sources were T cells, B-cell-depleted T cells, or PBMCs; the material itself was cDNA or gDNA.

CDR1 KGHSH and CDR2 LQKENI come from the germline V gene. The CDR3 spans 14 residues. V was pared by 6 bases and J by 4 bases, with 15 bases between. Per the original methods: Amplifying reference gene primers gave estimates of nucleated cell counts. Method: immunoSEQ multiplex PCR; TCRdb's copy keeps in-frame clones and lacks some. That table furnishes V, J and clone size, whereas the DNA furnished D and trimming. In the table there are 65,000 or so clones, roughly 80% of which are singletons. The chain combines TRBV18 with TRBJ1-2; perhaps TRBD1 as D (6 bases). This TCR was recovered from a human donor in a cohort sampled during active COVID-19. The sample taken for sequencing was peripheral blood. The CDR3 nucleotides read TGTGCCAGCTCGTCGACAGGAGCCTCCTATGGCTACACCTTC. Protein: CASSSTGASYGYTF.